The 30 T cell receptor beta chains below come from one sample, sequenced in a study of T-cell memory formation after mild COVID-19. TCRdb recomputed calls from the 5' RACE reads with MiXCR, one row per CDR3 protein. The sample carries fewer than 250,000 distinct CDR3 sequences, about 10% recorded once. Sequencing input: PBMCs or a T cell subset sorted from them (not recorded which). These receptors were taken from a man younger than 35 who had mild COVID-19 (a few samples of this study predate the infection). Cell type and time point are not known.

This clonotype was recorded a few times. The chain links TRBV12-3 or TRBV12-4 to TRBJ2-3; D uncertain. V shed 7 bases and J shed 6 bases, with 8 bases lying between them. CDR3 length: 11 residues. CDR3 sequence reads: CASILNDTQYF. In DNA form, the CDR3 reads TGTGCCAGCATCTTGAATGATACGCAGTATTTT.

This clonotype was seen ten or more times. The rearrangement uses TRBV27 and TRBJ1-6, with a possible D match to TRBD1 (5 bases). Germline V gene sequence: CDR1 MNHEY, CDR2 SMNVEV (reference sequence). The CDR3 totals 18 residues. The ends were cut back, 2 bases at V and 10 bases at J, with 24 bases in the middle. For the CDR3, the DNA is TGTGCCAGCAGTTTAACCTCAACCTCGGGATTGAGGGGATCACCCCTCCACTTT. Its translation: CASSLTSTSGLRGSPLHF.

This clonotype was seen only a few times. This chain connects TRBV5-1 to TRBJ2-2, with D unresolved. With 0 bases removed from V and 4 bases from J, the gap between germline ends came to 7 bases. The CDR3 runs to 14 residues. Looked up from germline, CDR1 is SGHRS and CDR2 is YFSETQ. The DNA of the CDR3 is TGCGCCAGCAGCTTGGGCTGGAGCACCGGGGAGCTGTTTTTT. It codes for CASSLGWSTGELFF.

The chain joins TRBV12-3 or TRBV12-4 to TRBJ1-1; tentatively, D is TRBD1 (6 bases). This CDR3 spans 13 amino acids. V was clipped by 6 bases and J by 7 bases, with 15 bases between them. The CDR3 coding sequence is TGTGCCAGCAGGCTGGACAGACTGGGTGAAGCTTTCTTT. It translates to CASRLDRLGEAFF.

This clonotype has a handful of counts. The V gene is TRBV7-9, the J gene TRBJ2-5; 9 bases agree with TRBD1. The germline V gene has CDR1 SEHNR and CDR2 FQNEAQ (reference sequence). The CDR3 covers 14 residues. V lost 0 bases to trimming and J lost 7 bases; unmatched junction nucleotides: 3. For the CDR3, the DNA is TGTGCCAGCAGCTTAGCGTGGGACAGGGCGACCCAGTACTTC. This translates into CASSLAWDRATQYF.

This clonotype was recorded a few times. The CDR3 sequence: CASAPGTAGNIQYF. In nucleotides, the CDR3 is TGTGCCAGCGCCCCCGGGACAGCCGGGAACATTCAGTACTTC. V usage is TRBV3-1 and J usage is TRBJ2-4, with 7 positions matching TRBD1. V was clipped by 8 bases and J by 7 bases; unmatched bases: 11. The CDR3 spans 14 residues. The V gene's germline CDR1 is LGHDT and CDR2 YNNKEL (reference sequence).

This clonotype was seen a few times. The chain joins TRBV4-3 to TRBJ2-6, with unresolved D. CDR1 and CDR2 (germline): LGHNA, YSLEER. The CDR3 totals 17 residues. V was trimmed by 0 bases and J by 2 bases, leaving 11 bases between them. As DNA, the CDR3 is TGCGCCAGCAGCCAAGAATTCGCGAATGCTGGGGCCAACGTCCTGACTTTC. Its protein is CASSQEFANAGANVLTF.

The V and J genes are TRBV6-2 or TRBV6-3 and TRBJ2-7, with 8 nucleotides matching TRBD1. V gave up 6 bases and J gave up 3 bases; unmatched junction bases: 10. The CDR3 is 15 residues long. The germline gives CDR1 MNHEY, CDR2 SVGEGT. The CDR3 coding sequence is TGTGCCAGCAGCCCTACAGGGGGAAGTCGCTACGAGCAGTACTTC. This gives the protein CASSPTGGSRYEQYF.

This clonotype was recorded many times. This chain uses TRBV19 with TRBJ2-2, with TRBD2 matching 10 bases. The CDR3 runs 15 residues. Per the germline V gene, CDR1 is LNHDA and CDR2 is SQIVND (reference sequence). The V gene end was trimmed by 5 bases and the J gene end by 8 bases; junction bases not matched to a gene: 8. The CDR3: CASSSGTSVGGELFF. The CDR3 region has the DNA TGTGCCAGTAGTTCCGGGACTAGCGTGGGAGGGGAGCTGTTTTTT.

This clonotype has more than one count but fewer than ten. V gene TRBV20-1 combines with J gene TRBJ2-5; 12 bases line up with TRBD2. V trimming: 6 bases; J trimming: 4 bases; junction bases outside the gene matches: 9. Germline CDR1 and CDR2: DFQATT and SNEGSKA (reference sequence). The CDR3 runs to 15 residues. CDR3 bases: TGCAGTGCCATGACTAGCGGGGGAGGTAGAGAGACCCAGTACTTC. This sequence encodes CSAMTSGGGRETQYF.

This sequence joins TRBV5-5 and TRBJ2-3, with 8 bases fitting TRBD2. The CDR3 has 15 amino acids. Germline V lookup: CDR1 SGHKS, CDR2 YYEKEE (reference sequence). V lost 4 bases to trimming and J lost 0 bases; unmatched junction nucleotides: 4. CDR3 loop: CASSPREGSTDTQYF. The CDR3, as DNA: TGTGCCAGCAGCCCCCGGGAGGGTAGCACAGATACGCAGTATTTT.

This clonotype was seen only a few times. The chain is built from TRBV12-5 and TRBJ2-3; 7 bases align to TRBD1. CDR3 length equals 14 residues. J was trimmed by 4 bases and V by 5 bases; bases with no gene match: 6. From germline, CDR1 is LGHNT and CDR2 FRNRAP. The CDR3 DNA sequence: TGTGCTAGTGGTCTGACAGGGAACCCAGATACGCAGTATTTT. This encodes CASGLTGNPDTQYF.

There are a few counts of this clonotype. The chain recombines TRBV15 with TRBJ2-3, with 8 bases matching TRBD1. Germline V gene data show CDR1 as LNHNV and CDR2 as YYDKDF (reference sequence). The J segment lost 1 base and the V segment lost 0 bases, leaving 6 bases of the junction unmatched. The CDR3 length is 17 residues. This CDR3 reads CATSRDQQGGGTDTQYF. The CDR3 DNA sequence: TGTGCCACCAGCAGAGATCAACAGGGGGGTGGCACAGATACGCAGTATTTT.

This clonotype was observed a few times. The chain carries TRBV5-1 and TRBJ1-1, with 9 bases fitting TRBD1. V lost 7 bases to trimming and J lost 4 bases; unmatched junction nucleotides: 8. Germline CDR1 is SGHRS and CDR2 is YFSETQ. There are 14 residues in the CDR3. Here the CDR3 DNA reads TGCGCCAGCGGCGAACAGGGGGCGAGCACTGAAGCTTTCTTT. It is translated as CASGEQGASTEAFF.

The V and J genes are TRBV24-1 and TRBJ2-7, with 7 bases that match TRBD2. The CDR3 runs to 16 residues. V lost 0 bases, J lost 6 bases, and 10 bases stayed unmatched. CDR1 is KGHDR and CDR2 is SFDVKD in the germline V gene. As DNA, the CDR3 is TGTGCCACCAGTGATTTGGGTCCCTCCCCGGGGGGCGAGCAGTACGTC. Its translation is CATSDLGPSPGGEQYV.

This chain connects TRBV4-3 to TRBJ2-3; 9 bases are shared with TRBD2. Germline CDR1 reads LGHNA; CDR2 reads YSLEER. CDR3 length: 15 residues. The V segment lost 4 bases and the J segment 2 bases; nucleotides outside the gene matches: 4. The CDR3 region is CASSPGLAPTDTQYF. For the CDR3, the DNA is TGCGCCAGCAGCCCGGGACTAGCTCCCACAGATACGCAGTATTTT.

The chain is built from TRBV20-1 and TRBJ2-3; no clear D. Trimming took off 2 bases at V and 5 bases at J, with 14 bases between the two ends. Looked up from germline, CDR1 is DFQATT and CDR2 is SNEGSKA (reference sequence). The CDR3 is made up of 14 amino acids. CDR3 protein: CSARNSRSVDTQYF. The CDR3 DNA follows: TGCAGTGCTAGAAACAGTCGGTCGGTAGATACGCAGTATTTT.

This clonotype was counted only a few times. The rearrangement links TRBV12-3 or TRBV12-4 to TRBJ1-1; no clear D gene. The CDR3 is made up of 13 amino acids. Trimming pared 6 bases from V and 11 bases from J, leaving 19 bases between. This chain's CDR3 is CASRDLIGREAFF. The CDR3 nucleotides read TGTGCCAGCAGGGATCTAATCGGCCGCGAGGCTTTCTTT.

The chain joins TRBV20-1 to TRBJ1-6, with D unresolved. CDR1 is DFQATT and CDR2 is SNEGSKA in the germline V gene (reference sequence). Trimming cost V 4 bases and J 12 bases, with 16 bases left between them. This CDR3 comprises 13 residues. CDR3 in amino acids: CSAIPGGVKPLHF. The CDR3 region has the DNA TGCAGTGCTATTCCAGGAGGTGTGAAACCCCTCCACTTT.

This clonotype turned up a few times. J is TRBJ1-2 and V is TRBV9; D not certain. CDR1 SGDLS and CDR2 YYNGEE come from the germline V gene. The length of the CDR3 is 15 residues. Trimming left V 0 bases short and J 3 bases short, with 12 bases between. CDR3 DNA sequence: TGTGCCAGCAGCGTAGGGGGAAATCAACACTATGGCTACACCTTC. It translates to CASSVGGNQHYGYTF. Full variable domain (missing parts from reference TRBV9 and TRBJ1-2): DSGVTQTPKHLITATGQRVTLRCSPRSGDLSVYWYQQSLDQGLQFLIQYYNGEERAKGNILERFSAQQFPDLHSELNLSSLELGDSALYFCASSVGGNQHYGYTFGSGTRLTVV.

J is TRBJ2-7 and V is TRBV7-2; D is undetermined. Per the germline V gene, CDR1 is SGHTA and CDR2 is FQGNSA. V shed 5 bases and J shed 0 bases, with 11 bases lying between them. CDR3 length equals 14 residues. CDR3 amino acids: CASSLTSSSYEQYF. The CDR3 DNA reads TGTGCCAGCAGCCTCACTTCGAGCTCCTACGAGCAGTACTTC. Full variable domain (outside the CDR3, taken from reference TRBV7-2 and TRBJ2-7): GAGVSQSPSNKVTEKGKDVELRCDPISGHTALYWYRQSLGQGLEFLIYFQGNSAPDKSGLPSDRFSAERTGGSVSTLTIQRTQQEDSAVYLCASSLTSSSYEQYFGPGTRLTVT.

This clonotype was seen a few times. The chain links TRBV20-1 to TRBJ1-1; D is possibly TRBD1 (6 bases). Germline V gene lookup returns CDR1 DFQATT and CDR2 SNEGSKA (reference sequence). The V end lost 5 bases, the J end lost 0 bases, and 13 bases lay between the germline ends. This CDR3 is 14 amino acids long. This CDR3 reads CSAGRGHMNTEAFF. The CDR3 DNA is TGCAGTGCTGGGAGGGGACATATGAACACTGAAGCTTTCTTT.

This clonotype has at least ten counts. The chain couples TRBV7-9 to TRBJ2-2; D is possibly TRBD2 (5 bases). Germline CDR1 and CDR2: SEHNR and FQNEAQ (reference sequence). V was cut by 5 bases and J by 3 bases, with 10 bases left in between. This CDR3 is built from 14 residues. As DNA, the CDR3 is TGTGCCAGCAGCCCCGGACTCTACACCGGGGAGCTGTTTTTT. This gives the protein CASSPGLYTGELFF.

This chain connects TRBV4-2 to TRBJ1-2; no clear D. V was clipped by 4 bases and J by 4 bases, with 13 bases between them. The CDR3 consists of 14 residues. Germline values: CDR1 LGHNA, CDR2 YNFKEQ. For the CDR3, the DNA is TGTGCCAGCAGCCCCTGGAGGGAGATCTATGGCTACACCTTC. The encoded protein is CASSPWREIYGYTF.

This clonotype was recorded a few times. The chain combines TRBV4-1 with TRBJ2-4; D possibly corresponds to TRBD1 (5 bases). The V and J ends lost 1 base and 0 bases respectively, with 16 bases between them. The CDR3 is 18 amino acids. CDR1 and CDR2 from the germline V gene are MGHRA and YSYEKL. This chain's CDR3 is CASSQGGLLGVAKNIQYF. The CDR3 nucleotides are TGCGCCAGCAGCCAAGGGGGCCTTTTAGGGGTAGCCAAAAACATTCAGTACTTC.

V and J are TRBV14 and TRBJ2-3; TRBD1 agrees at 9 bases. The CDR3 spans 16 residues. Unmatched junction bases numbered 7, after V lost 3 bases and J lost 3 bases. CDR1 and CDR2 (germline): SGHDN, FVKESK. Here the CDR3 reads CASSQFLGQGTDTQYF. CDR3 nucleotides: TGTGCCAGCAGCCAGTTTCTGGGACAGGGAACAGATACGCAGTATTTT.

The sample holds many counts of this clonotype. The CDR3 here is CASVLGRRGYNEQFF. The CDR3 nucleotides read TGTGCCAGCGTCCTCGGTCGGCGGGGCTACAATGAGCAGTTCTTC. This chain connects TRBV12-3 or TRBV12-4 to TRBJ2-1; maybe TRBD2 (6 bases). Trimming removed 8 bases from V and 3 bases from J, with 17 bases in between. CDR3 size: 15 residues.

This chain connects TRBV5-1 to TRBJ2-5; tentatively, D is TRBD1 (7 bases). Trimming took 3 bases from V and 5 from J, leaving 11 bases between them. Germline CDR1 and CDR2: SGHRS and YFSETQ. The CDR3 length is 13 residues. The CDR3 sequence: CASSWDSGETQYF. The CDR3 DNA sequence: TGCGCCAGCAGCTGGGACAGCGGGGAGACCCAGTACTTC.

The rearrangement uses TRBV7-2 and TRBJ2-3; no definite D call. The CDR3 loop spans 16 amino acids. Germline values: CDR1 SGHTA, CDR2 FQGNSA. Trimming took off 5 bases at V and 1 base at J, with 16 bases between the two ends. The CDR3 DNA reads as TGTGCCAGCAGCCCCCACTCGCAAAGGGGCACAGATACGCAGTATTTT. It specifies CASSPHSQRGTDTQYF.

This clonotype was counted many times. DNA for the CDR3: TGTGCCAGCAGTTTCGGGGTCCAAGAGACCCAGTACTTC. Its protein is CASSFGVQETQYF. The chain employs TRBV12-3 or TRBV12-4 and TRBJ2-5, with D tentatively TRBD2 (5 bases). Trimming cost V 3 bases and J 1 base, with 6 bases left between them. The length of the CDR3 is 13 residues.